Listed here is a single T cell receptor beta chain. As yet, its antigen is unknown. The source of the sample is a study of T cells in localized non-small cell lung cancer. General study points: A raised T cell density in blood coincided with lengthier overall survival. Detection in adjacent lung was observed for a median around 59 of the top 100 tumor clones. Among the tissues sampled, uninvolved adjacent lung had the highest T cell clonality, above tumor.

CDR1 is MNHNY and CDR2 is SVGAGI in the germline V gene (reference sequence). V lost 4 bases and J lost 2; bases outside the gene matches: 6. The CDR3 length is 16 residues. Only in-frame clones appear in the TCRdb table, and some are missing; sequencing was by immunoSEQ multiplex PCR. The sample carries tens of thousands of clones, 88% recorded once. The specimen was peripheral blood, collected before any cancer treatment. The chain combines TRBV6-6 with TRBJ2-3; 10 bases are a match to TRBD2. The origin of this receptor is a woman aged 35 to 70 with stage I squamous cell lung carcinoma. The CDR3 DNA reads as TGTGCCAGCAGTTTGGAGCGGGGGGGGTACACAGATACGCAGTATTTT. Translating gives CASSLERGGYTDTQYF.